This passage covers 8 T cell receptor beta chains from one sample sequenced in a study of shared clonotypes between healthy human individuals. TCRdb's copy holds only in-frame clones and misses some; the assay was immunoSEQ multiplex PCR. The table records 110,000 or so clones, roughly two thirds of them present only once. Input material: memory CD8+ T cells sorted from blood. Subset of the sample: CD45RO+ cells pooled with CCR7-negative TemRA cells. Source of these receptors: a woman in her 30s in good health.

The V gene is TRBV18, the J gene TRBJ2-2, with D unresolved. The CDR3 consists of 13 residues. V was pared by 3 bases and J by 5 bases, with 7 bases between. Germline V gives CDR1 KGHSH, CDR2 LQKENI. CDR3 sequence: CASSPHQTGELFF. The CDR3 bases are TGTGCCAGCTCACCCCACCAGACCGGGGAGCTGTTTTTT. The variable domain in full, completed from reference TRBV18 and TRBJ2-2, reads NAGVMQNPRHLVRRRGQEARLRCSPMKGHSHVYWYRQLPEEGLKFMVYLQKENIIDESGMPKERFSAEFPKEGPSILRIQQVVRGDSAAYFCASSPHQTGELFFGEGSRLTVL.

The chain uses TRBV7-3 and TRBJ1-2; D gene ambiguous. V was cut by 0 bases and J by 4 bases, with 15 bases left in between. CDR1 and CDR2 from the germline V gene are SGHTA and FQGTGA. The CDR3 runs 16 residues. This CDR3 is CASSLTVGKGRYGYTF. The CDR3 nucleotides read TGTGCCAGCAGCTTAACTGTAGGAAAGGGCCGCTATGGCTACACCTTC.

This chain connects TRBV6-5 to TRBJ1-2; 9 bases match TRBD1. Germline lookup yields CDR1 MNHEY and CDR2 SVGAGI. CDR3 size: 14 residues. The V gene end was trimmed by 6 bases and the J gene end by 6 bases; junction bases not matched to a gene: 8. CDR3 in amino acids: CASSRTGTGNGYTF. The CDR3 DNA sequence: TGTGCCAGCAGCCGTACCGGGACAGGGAATGGCTACACCTTC.

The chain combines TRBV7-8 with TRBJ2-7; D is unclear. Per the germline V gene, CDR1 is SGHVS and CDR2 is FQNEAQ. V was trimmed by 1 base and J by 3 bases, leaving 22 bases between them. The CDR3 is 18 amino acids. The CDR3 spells CASSLVFAAIGRYYEQYF. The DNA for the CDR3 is TGTGCCAGCAGCTTAGTTTTCGCGGCAATCGGTCGGTACTACGAGCAGTACTTC. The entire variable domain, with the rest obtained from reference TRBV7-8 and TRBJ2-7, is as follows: GAGVSQSPRYKVAKRGQDVALRCDPISGHVSLFWYQQALGQGPEFLTYFQNEAQLDKSGLPSDRFFAERPEGSVSTLKIQRTQQEDSAVYLCASSLVFAAIGRYYEQYFGPGTRLTVT.

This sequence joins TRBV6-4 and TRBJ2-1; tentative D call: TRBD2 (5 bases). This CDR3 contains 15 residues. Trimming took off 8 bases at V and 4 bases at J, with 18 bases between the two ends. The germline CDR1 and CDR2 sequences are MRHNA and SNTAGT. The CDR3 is CASSSSHGDYNEQFF. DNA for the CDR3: TGTGCCAGCTCCTCCAGCCACGGGGATTACAATGAGCAGTTCTTC.

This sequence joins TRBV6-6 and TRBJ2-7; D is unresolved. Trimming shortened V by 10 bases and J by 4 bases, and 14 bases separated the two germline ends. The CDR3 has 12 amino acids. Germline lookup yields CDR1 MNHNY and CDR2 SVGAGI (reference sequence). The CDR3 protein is CAIGQAEYEQYF. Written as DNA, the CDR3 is TGTGCCATCGGGCAAGCCGAGTACGAGCAGTACTTC.

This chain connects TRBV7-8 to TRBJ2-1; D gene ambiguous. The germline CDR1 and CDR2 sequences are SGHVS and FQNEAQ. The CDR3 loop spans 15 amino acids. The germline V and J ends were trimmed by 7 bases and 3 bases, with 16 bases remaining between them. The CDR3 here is CASTYQIEGYNEQFF. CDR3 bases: TGTGCCAGCACCTATCAGATAGAAGGCTACAATGAGCAGTTCTTC.

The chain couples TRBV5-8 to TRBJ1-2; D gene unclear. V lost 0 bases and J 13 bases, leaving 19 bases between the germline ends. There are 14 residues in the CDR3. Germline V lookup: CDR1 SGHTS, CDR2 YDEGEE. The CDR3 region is CASSLAGWPGSFTF. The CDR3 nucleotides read TGTGCCAGCAGCTTGGCCGGGTGGCCCGGTTCATTCACCTTC.